The T cell receptor beta chain under discussion was sequenced for a study of blood T cell repertoires in COVID-19. This CDR3 comprises 15 residues. V lost 7 bases to trimming and J lost 4 bases; unmatched junction nucleotides: 7. Germline V lookup: CDR1 SNHLY, CDR2 FYNNEI. Sequencing used immunoSEQ multiplex PCR; TCRdb keeps in-frame clones, though not all of them. The profile covers approximately 110,000 clones, with about 85% appearing a single time and around 3.3% taken by the ten largest. The source material was peripheral blood. This clonotype was sampled from a man aged 40-49 years with acute or convalescent COVID-19. This sequence joins TRBV2 and TRBJ2-1, with TRBD2 identical over 10 bases. The CDR3 is CASNTASGGYNEQFF. The CDR3 DNA sequence: TGTGCCAGCAATACGGCTAGCGGGGGTTACAATGAGCAGTTCTTC.